This is a list of T cell receptor beta chains from one sample in a study of blood T cell repertoires in COVID-19. The protocol was immunoSEQ multiplex PCR, while the TCRdb copy is restricted to in-frame clones and leaves out a portion. The sample gives 200,000 to 250,000 clones, 70% to 85% of which show up once; 1.4% is in the top ten. Sample: peripheral blood. These receptors were taken from a woman between 35 and 50 years old who had recovered from COVID-19. CDR3s include the opening cysteine and the closing phenylalanine or tryptophan. D genes are given only for firm matches. Not every row has a clone size; where given, it reads once, few, many or a size class.

>TRBJ1-1|15|TRBV6-5|.|.
CASRNGEGGADEAFF
TGTGCCAGCAGAAACGGGGAGGGGGGCGCGGATGAAGCTTTCTTT
>TRBJ1-5|15|TRBV6-1|.|.
CASSELEGGSQPQHF
TGTGCCAGCAGTGAATTGGAGGGCGGTAGTCAGCCCCAGCATTTT
>TRBJ1-2|15|TRBV19|.|.
CASSIDAQGNYGYTF
TGTGCCAGTAGTATAGATGCCCAGGGGAACTATGGCTACACCTTC
>TRBJ1-5|13|TRBV3-1/TRBV3-2|.|.
CASSQANVQPQHF
TGTGCCAGCAGCCAAGCCAATGTCCAGCCCCAGCATTTT
>TRBJ2-5|18|TRBV11-3|.|TRBD2
CASSSPWLAGGNQETQYF
TGTGCCAGCAGCTCGCCCTGGTTAGCGGGGGGGAACCAAGAGACCCAGTACTTC
>TRBJ2-2|15|TRBV11-2|.|.
CASSPTLDYTGELFF
TGTGCCAGCAGCCCTACCTTGGACTACACCGGGGAGCTGTTTTTT
>TRBJ1-3|15|TRBV10-3|.|.
CAISETRDSGNTIYF
TGTGCCATCAGTGAAACCCGAGACTCTGGAAACACCATATATTTT
>TRBJ1-2|15|TRBV9|.|TRBD1
CASSANRGPGYGYTF
TGTGCCAGCAGCGCCAACAGGGGGCCAGGCTATGGCTACACCTTC
>TRBJ2-2|16|TRBV18|.|TRBD2
CASSRTSGGLTGELFF
TGTGCCAGCTCACGGACTAGCGGGGGGCTCACCGGGGAGCTGTTTTTT
>TRBJ2-1|16|TRBV19|.|.
CASSIGTGGSYNEQFF
TGTGCCAGTAGTATCGGAACCGGGGGCTCCTACAATGAGCAGTTCTTC
>TRBJ2-7|13|TRBV7-9|few|.
CASSLGPLDGQYF
TGTGCCAGCAGCTTAGGGCCCCTTGATGGGCAGTACTTC
>TRBJ1-1|10|TRBV24-1|.|.
CATEGSEAFF
TGTGCCACCGAGGGCTCTGAAGCTTTCTTT
>TRBJ1-3|15|TRBV4-2|.|.
CASSQDGTAGNTIYF
TGTGCCAGCAGCCAAGATGGCACAGCTGGAAACACCATATATTTT
>TRBJ2-3|13|TRBV7-9|.|.
CASSTVHTDTQYF
TGTGCCAGCAGCACGGTCCACACAGATACGCAGTATTTT
>TRBJ1-4|14|TRBV19|.|TRBD1
CASRDRQTNEKLFF
TGTGCCAGTAGGGACAGGCAAACTAATGAAAAACTGTTTTTT
>TRBJ1-4|16|TRBV7-3|.|TRBD1
CASSSLSGQGNEKLFF
TGTGCCAGCAGCTCTCTCTCGGGACAGGGAAATGAAAAACTGTTTTTT
>TRBJ1-1|14|TRBV3-1/TRBV3-2|few|.
CASSPSLFFTEAFF
TGTGCCAGCAGCCCGTCGTTATTTTTCACTGAAGCTTTCTTT
>TRBJ1-1|12|TRBV12-3/TRBV12-4|.|.
CASSFSNTEAFF
TGTGCCAGCAGTTTTTCAAACACTGAAGCTTTCTTT
>TRBJ2-2|13|TRBV27|.|.
CASRYYNTGELFF
TGTGCCAGCAGATACTATAACACCGGGGAGCTGTTTTTT
>TRBJ1-1|15|TRBV15|.|.
CATSRDRVGGTEAFF
TGTGCCACCAGCAGAGATCGCGTGGGGGGCACTGAAGCTTTCTTT
>TRBJ1-1|13|TRBV7-9|few|.
CASNPALQTEAFF
TGTGCCAGCAACCCCGCGCTTCAAACTGAAGCTTTCTTT
>TRBJ2-3|16|TRBV15|.|TRBD1
CATSREDQGAADTQYF
TGTGCCACCAGCAGAGAAGATCAGGGGGCTGCAGATACGCAGTATTTT
>TRBJ2-7|13|TRBV4-3|once|TRBD1
CASSQLQGARQYF
TGCGCCAGCAGCCAGTTACAGGGGGCGCGGCAGTACTTC
>TRBJ1-1|12|TRBV2|.|.
CASSSSRQEAFF
TGTGCCAGCAGTTCTTCTAGACAGGAAGCTTTCTTT
>TRBJ2-2|14|TRBV5-1|.|.
CASSLDPNTGELFF
TGCGCCAGCAGCTTGGATCCTAACACCGGGGAGCTGTTTTTT
>TRBJ2-1|16|TRBV9|.|.
CASSVARAVSRDEQFF
TGTGCCAGCAGCGTAGCCAGGGCGGTTTCAAGGGATGAGCAGTTCTTC
>TRBJ1-6|14|TRBV6-5|.|TRBD1
CASNPGQSYSPLHF
TGTGCCAGCAACCCGGGACAGTCCTATTCACCCCTCCACTTT
>TRBJ2-7|19|TRBV18|.|TRBD1
CASSQMIVKPGQGSYEQYF
TGTGCCAGCTCGCAGATGATAGTAAAGCCGGGACAGGGCTCCTACGAGCAGTACTTC
>TRBJ1-2|15|TRBV27|.|.
CANPVLGGLKDGYTF
TGTGCCAACCCGGTTTTGGGGGGGCTAAAGGATGGCTACACCTTC
>TRBJ1-6|16|TRBV6-5|few|.
CASSYSLGQIDSPLHF
TGTGCCAGCAGTTACTCCTTGGGGCAGATCGATTCACCCCTCCACTTT
>TRBJ2-2|15|TRBV19|.|TRBD1
CASSIPGQGFRELFF
TGTGCCAGTAGTATACCGGGACAGGGCTTCCGGGAGCTGTTTTTT
>TRBJ1-5|14|TRBV7-9|.|TRBD1
CASSLSTGDQPQHF
TGTGCCAGCAGCTTGTCCACAGGGGATCAGCCCCAGCATTTT
>TRBJ1-1|14|TRBV5-1|.|.
CASSFDSFYTEAFF
TGCGCCAGCAGCTTCGACAGTTTCTACACTGAAGCTTTCTTT
>TRBJ1-1|15|TRBV3-1/TRBV3-2|.|.
CASSPTIDRNTEAFF
TGTGCCAGCAGCCCGACAATAGACAGGAACACTGAAGCTTTCTTT
>TRBJ1-2|15|TRBV7-2|few|.
CASSSGLPLAFGYTF
TGTGCCAGCAGCTCAGGCCTTCCATTGGCTTTTGGCTACACCTTC
>TRBJ1-2|14|TRBV5-8|.|.
CASSPQAGNYGYTF
TGTGCCAGCAGCCCTCAGGCTGGGAACTATGGCTACACCTTC
>TRBJ1-1|17|TRBV5-4|.|TRBD1
CASSSRTGGASMTEAFF
TGTGCCAGCAGCTCCCGGACAGGGGGCGCTTCCATGACTGAAGCTTTCTTT
>TRBJ2-7|14|TRBV7-9|.|TRBD1
CASSIRQGVDEQYF
TGTGCCAGCAGCATAAGACAGGGGGTAGACGAGCAGTACTTC
>TRBJ2-1|14|TRBV5-4|.|.
CASSWGVSYNEQFF
TGTGCCAGCAGCTGGGGGGTCTCCTACAATGAGCAGTTCTTC
>TRBJ2-5|14|TRBV24-1|.|.
CATSRSGAQETQYF
TGTGCCACCAGTCGCTCAGGGGCCCAAGAGACCCAGTACTTC
>TRBJ1-1|16|TRBV6-5|once|.
CASSYSAGWGGLKAFF
TGTGCCAGCAGTTACTCAGCGGGTTGGGGGGGCCTAAAGGCTTTCTTT
>TRBJ2-7|15|TRBV11-2|.|TRBD1
CASSLGTGAPYEQYF
TGTGCCAGCAGCTTGGGGACAGGGGCCCCTTACGAGCAGTACTTC
>TRBJ2-7|19|TRBV21-1|.|.
CASSKPDRDQPPTSYEQYF
TGTGCCAGCAGCAAACCAGACAGGGACCAACCCCCAACCTCCTACGAGCAGTACTTC
>TRBJ2-2|14|TRBV4-3|.|.
CASSQVEYTGELFF
TGCGCCAGCAGCCAAGTTGAGTACACCGGGGAGCTGTTTTTT
>TRBJ2-2|14|TRBV4-2|.|.
CASSLSGQPGELFF
TGTGCCAGCAGCCTCTCAGGCCAGCCCGGGGAGCTGTTTTTT